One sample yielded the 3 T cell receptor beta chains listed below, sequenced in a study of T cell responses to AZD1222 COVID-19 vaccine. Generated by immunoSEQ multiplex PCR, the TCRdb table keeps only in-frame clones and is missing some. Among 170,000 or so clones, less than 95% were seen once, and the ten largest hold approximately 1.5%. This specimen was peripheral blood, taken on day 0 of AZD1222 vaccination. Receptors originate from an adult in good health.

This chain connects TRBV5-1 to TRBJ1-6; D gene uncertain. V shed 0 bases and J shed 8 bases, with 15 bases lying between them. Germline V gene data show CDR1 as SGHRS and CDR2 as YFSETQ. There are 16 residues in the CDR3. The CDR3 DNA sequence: TGCGCCAGCAGCTTGGCCAGTGCTGGGTCGCATTCACCCCTCCACTTT. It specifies CASSLASAGSHSPLHF.

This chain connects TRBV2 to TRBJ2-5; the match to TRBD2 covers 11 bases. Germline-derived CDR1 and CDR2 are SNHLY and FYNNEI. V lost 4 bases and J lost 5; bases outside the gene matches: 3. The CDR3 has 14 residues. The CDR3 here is CASSVSGGVETQYF. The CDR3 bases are TGTGCCAGCAGTGTTAGCGGGGGGGTGGAGACCCAGTACTTC.

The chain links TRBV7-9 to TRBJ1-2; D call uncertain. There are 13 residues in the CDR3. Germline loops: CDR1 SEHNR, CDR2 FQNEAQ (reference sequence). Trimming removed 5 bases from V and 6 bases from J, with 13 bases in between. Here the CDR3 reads CASSTGWENGYTF. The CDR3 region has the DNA TGTGCCAGCAGCACGGGATGGGAGAATGGCTACACCTTC.